This T cell receptor beta chain was identified during a study of blood T cell repertoires in COVID-19. This CDR3 has 13 residues. Trimming pared 6 bases from V and 5 bases from J, leaving 13 bases between. The repertoire was sequenced with immunoSEQ multiplex PCR; TCRdb's copy has only in-frame clones and lacks some. The sample includes 170,000 or so clones, roughly nine tenths seen only once; the top ten take around 0.5%. Sequenced material: peripheral blood. The J gene is TRBJ2-5, the V gene TRBV12-3 or TRBV12-4, with D perhaps TRBD2 (6 bases). The TCR originated in a man aged 45-65 years with acute or convalescent COVID-19. The CDR3 nucleotides are TGTGCCAGCAGCCCGACTAGTGCGGAGACCCAGTACTTC. This translates into CASSPTSAETQYF.